Presented here are 26 T cell receptor beta chains from one specimen sequenced in a study of CD8+CD57+ T cells in acquired aplastic anemia. CDR3 and TCR beta VDJ profiling relied on genomic DNA as the template. TCRdb re-analysed the reads in MiXCR, keeping a single row per CDR3 protein. The sample yields some 150,000 distinct CDR3 sequences, around two fifths seen once. The sequencing input was sorted CD4+, CD8+, or CD8+CD57+ T cells (not recorded which) from PBMCs. All receptors derive from a human donor in good health, serving as a control.

This clonotype was seen ten or more times. The rearrangement links TRBV30 to TRBJ2-5; unclear D gene. This CDR3 spans 13 amino acids. V gave up 2 bases and J gave up 4 bases, with 11 bases separating them. Per germline, CDR1 GTSNPN and CDR2 SVGIG (reference sequence). The CDR3 bases are TGTGCCTGGAGTATGGCGTCTGGAGAGACCCAGTACTTC. Its protein is CAWSMASGETQYF.

Here the CDR3 DNA reads TGTGCCAGCAGTGAACGGGAGATATCGGGCCAGTACTTC. Residues: CASSEREISGQYF. The chain has TRBV6-1 and TRBJ2-5; TRBD2 might be the D (6 bases). Trimming stripped 2 bases from V and 10 bases from J, with 14 bases between. CDR3 length equals 13 residues. Germline V CDR1 and CDR2: MNHNS, SASEGT.

V and J are TRBV9 and TRBJ1-3; no reliable D call. Germline V gives CDR1 SGDLS, CDR2 YYNGEE. The CDR3 spans 13 residues. The V end lost 0 bases, the J end lost 3 bases, and 4 bases lay between the germline ends. The DNA of the CDR3 is TGTGCCAGCAGCGTAGCTATTGGAAACACCATATATTTT. Residues: CASSVAIGNTIYF.

This clonotype showed up many times. The V call is TRBV24-1, the J call TRBJ2-1, with D perhaps TRBD2 (5 bases). The V end lost 3 bases, the J end lost 1 base, and 12 bases lay between the germline ends. This CDR3 is 16 amino acids long. CDR1 is KGHDR, CDR2 SFDVKD, per germline. CDR3 residues: CATSDAAGESYNEQFF. CDR3 DNA sequence: TGTGCCACCAGTGATGCGGCGGGCGAATCCTACAATGAGCAGTTCTTC.

On this clonotype: The junction differs from germline at one of its ends, possibly a read error. The chain links TRBV9 to TRBJ2-1; a weak D match, TRBD1 (6 bases). This CDR3 has 20 amino acids. The germline gives CDR1 SGDLS, CDR2 YYNGEE. The CDR3 DNA reads as TGTGCCAGCAGCGTAGGTTGGGGACAACCCATCATTTCCTCCCACAATGAGCAGTTCTTC. Translation: CASSVGWGQPIISSHNEQFF.

This clonotype was observed a few times. The gene calls are TRBV5-6 and TRBJ1-4; D ambiguous. The CDR3 extends over 12 amino acids. The V end was cut by 5 bases, the J end by 8 bases, with 10 bases between. Germline CDR1 SGHDT, CDR2 YYEEEE. This CDR3 reads CASSYGSEKLFF. CDR3 coding DNA: TGTGCCAGCAGTTATGGGTCCGAAAAACTGTTTTTT.

The count of this clonotype is one. The chain has TRBV25-1 and TRBJ2-1; 7 bases are shared with TRBD1. The CDR3 is made up of 19 amino acids. The V and J ends lost 8 bases and 1 base, in that order; junction bases with no gene match: 20. Looked up from germline, CDR1 is MGHDK and CDR2 is SYGVNS. The CDR3, as DNA: TGTGCCAGCCTCTTGGACAGGTTCCCACGAACTTCTTCCTACAATGAGCAGTTCTTC. Translation gives CASLLDRFPRTSSYNEQFF.

This clonotype was detected many times. The V gene is TRBV30, the J gene TRBJ2-2; D unclear. Germline CDR1 and CDR2: GTSNPN and SVGIG (reference sequence). V lost 1 base to trimming and J lost 5 bases, with 8 bases between them. The CDR3 extends over 13 amino acids. The CDR3 DNA reads TGTGCCTGGAGTGACGGGCCTACCGGGGAGCTGTTTTTT. Its protein product is CAWSDGPTGELFF.

This chain joins TRBV6-1 and TRBJ1-1; 7 bases match TRBD1. The CDR3 extends over 18 amino acids. With 8 bases clipped from V and 1 base from J, the junction kept 19 bases outside the gene matches. Germline V gene data show CDR1 as MNHNS and CDR2 as SASEGT. The CDR3, as DNA: TGTGCCAGCCGAGTAAGGGGGCCAGGAAAAGACTCGAACACTGAAGCTTTCTTT. Translating it yields CASRVRGPGKDSNTEAFF.

In this sample, this clonotype turned up a few times. CDR3 nucleotides: TGTGCCTGGAAGGGGCCTGTTGAAAAACTGTTTTTT. Its translation: CAWKGPVEKLFF. The chain joins TRBV30 to TRBJ1-4, with D perhaps matching TRBD1 (5 bases). The germline CDR1 and CDR2 sequences are GTSNPN and SVGIG (reference sequence). The V and J ends lost 4 bases and 7 bases respectively, with 10 bases between them. The CDR3 length is 12 residues.

The chain uses TRBV6-5 and TRBJ1-1, with D perhaps matching TRBD1 (5 bases). Trimming removed 0 bases at V and 1 base at J, with 9 bases between. From germline, CDR1 is MNHEY and CDR2 SVGAGI. The CDR3 sequence is 15 residues long. The CDR3 reads CASSYSPGPNTEAFF. CDR3 coding DNA: TGTGCCAGCAGTTACTCCCCAGGGCCGAACACTGAAGCTTTCTTT.

This clonotype was seen more than once but under ten times. V and J are TRBV20-1 and TRBJ1-4; D is unclear. The CDR3 extends over 13 amino acids. In germline, CDR1 is DFQATT, CDR2 SNEGSKA (reference sequence). Trimming pared 6 bases from V and 5 bases from J, leaving 13 bases between. In DNA, the CDR3 is TGCAGTGCCCGCCCCGGGGTAAATGAAAAACTGTTTTTT. Translated: CSARPGVNEKLFF.

In the case of this clonotype: Being one base from a much bigger clone, this may be a read error. The genes are TRBV7-2 and TRBJ1-1; a weak D match, TRBD1 (5 bases). The V end was cut by 5 bases, the J end by 4 bases, with 14 bases between. CDR3 length: 14 residues. Per germline, CDR1 SGHTA and CDR2 FQGNSA. CDR3 sequence (DNA): TGTGCCAGCAGCCCAGGGCTAGGGCTCACTGAAGCTTTCTTT. Protein: CASSPGLGLTEAFF.

The V call is TRBV6-1, the J call TRBJ1-2; possibly TRBD1 for D (6 bases). The CDR3 totals 16 residues. The germline V and J ends were trimmed by 7 bases and 0 bases, with 18 bases remaining between them. CDR1 is MNHNS and CDR2 is SASEGT in the germline V gene. The CDR3 bases are TGTGCCAGCACCCCTCTTTCCCCAGGGGCTAACTATGGCTACACCTTC. This encodes CASTPLSPGANYGYTF.

Ten or more counts support this clonotype. The chain uses TRBV6-1 and TRBJ2-2, with unresolved D. Trimming cost V 6 bases and J 0 bases, with 11 bases left between them. The V gene's germline CDR1 is MNHNS and CDR2 SASEGT. This CDR3 is built from 15 residues. This CDR3 is CASRWTGANTGELFF. The CDR3 nucleotides read TGTGCCAGCAGGTGGACGGGCGCGAACACCGGGGAGCTGTTTTTT.

For this clonotype: It may be a read error: a sequence one base away is much more abundant. The rearrangement uses TRBV9 and TRBJ1-2; TRBD1 matches at 7 bases. Germline V gene sequence: CDR1 SGDLS, CDR2 YYNGEE. The CDR3 loop spans 14 amino acids. V lost 3 bases, J lost 4 bases, and 6 bases stayed unmatched. The CDR3 reads CASSGGTEIYGYTF. CDR3 bases: TGTGCCAGCAGCGGCGGGACAGAGATCTATGGCTACACCTTC.

The chain is built from TRBV20-1 and TRBJ2-3; TRBD2 matches at 8 bases. Germline values: CDR1 DFQATT, CDR2 SNEGSKA (reference sequence). The length of the CDR3 is 16 residues. The junction had 6 bases not matched to a gene; V was cut back by 0 bases and J by 1 base. CDR3 protein: CSARDRWRGGTDTQYF. As DNA, the CDR3 is TGCAGTGCTAGAGATCGTTGGCGGGGGGGCACAGATACGCAGTATTTT.

This rearrangement joins TRBV19 to TRBJ2-7; D is possibly TRBD1 (5 bases). V lost 4 bases, J lost 3 bases, and 16 bases lay in between. This CDR3 contains 15 residues. Germline loops: CDR1 LNHDA, CDR2 SQIVND (reference sequence). The CDR3 DNA reads as TGTGCCAGTAGTACCCAAACTACAGGAGACTACGAGCAGTACTTC. This encodes CASSTQTTGDYEQYF.

Ten or more counts support this clonotype. J is TRBJ1-4 and V is TRBV6-1; TRBD1 might be the D (5 bases). Trimming took off 3 bases at V and 0 bases at J, with 5 bases between the two ends. CDR3 length: 14 residues. Germline CDR1 reads MNHNS; CDR2 reads SASEGT. DNA of the CDR3: TGTGCCAGCAGTGAGGGGGCAACTAATGAAAAACTGTTTTTT. This codes for CASSEGATNEKLFF.

This clonotype was observed at least ten times. The chain carries TRBV7-2 and TRBJ2-7; D not certain. V dropped 5 bases and J dropped 0 bases, with 14 bases sitting between them. CDR3 size: 15 residues. Germline-derived CDR1 and CDR2 are SGHTA and FQGNSA. The CDR3 is CASSPGFTISYEQYF. CDR3 coding DNA: TGTGCCAGCAGCCCAGGTTTTACAATCTCCTACGAGCAGTACTTC. Full variable domain (outside the CDR3, taken from reference TRBV7-2 and TRBJ2-7): GAGVSQSPSNKVTEKGKDVELRCDPISGHTALYWYRQSLGQGLEFLIYFQGNSAPDKSGLPSDRFSAERTGGSVSTLTIQRTQQEDSAVYLCASSPGFTISYEQYFGPGTRLTVT.

This clonotype was detected many times. A much larger clone sits a single nucleotide away, making a read error possible. The chain is built from TRBV2 and TRBJ1-6; 8 bases map to TRBD1. Germline V gene lookup returns CDR1 SNHLY and CDR2 FYNNEI. The CDR3 covers 13 residues. DNA of the CDR3: TGTGCCAGCCAAGACAGGGGTAATCCACCCCTCCACTTT. Its translation: CASQDRGNPPLHF.

This clonotype was counted at least ten times. The chain carries TRBV7-9 and TRBJ1-1; TRBD1 agrees at 10 bases. The junction had 5 bases not matched to a gene; V was cut back by 5 bases and J by 5 bases. The CDR3 sequence is 14 residues long. In germline, CDR1 is SEHNR, CDR2 FQNEAQ (reference sequence). CDR3 DNA sequence: TGTGCCAGCAGCGGACAGGGGGATGGAACTGAAGCTTTCTTT. It is translated as CASSGQGDGTEAFF. Variable domain in full (rest from reference TRBV7-9 and TRBJ1-1): DTGVSQNPRHKITKRGQNVTFRCDPISEHNRLYWYRQTLGQGPEFLTYFQNEAQLEKSRLLSDRFSAERPKGSFSTLEIQRTEQGDSAMYLCASSGQGDGTEAFFGQGTRLTVV.

This clonotype occurred many times. V gene TRBV5-5 combines with J gene TRBJ2-7; the D gene is possibly TRBD2 (6 bases). The CDR3 totals 12 residues. The germline V and J ends were trimmed by 4 bases and 8 bases, with 13 bases remaining between them. CDR1 is SGHKS, CDR2 YYEKEE, per germline (reference sequence). Here the CDR3 reads CASSAWGEKQYF. The DNA for the CDR3 is TGTGCCAGCAGCGCCTGGGGGGAAAAGCAGTACTTC.

A single count supports this clonotype. A much larger clone sits a single nucleotide away, making a read error possible. The genes are TRBV11-1 and TRBJ2-1; 7 positions agree with TRBD2. This CDR3 comprises 16 residues. The germline gives CDR1 SGHAT, CDR2 FQDESV (reference sequence). The CDR3 DNA reads TGTGCCAGCAGCTTTTTAGCGGGCCTCTCCTACAATGAGCTGTTCTTC. Residues: CASSFLAGLSYNELFF.

This clonotype is a singleton in its sample. The chain employs TRBV2 and TRBJ1-2; a possible D gene is TRBD1 (5 bases). CDR3 size: 12 residues. The ends were cut back, 6 bases at V and 7 bases at J, with 12 bases in the middle. Germline V gives CDR1 SNHLY, CDR2 FYNNEI. CDR3 sequence reads: CASRWTRSGYTF. The DNA for the CDR3 is TGTGCCAGCAGATGGACAAGGTCTGGCTACACCTTC.

This clonotype was observed many times. This rearrangement joins TRBV6-1 to TRBJ1-3; the match to TRBD1 covers 7 bases. The V segment lost 7 bases and the J segment 0 bases; nucleotides outside the gene matches: 6. The CDR3 has 15 residues. The germline gives CDR1 MNHNS, CDR2 SASEGT. CDR3 sequence reads: CASTGQVISGNTIYF. DNA for the CDR3: TGTGCCAGCACCGGACAGGTTATCTCTGGAAACACCATATATTTT.